These 21 T cell receptor beta chains originate from one sample sequenced in a study of blood T cell repertoires in COVID-19. The assay was immunoSEQ multiplex PCR, and TCRdb's table has in-frame clones only and misses some. Here the sample spans around 250,000 clones, 84% being singletons. Sequences were obtained from peripheral blood. These receptors originate from a human donor in a cohort sampled during active COVID-19.

The rearrangement uses TRBV27 and TRBJ2-7, with a possible D match to TRBD1 (5 bases). Germline lookup yields CDR1 MNHEY and CDR2 SMNVEV (reference sequence). This CDR3 spans 14 amino acids. The ends were cut back, 5 bases at V and 2 bases at J, with 13 bases in the middle. The CDR3 coding sequence is TGTGCCAGCAGTCCTACCCAGGGCCCCTACGAGCAGTACTTC. Amino acids: CASSPTQGPYEQYF.

The gene calls are TRBV12-3 or TRBV12-4 and TRBJ2-7; D is possibly TRBD2 (5 bases). The last part of the DNA fits TRBJ2-5 better; the J call may be wrong. The CDR3 is made up of 11 amino acids. CDR3 in amino acids: CASSFGLTQYF. In DNA, the CDR3 is TGTGCCAGCAGTTTTGGACTGACCCAGTACTTC.

This sequence joins TRBV28 and TRBJ2-3; D call uncertain. The CDR3 has 14 residues. The germline gives CDR1 MDHEN, CDR2 SYDVKM. V lost 8 bases to trimming and J lost 2 bases, with 14 bases between them. DNA of the CDR3: TGTGCCAGCCGTTCCCTATTATCCACAGATACGCAGTATTTT. Its translation is CASRSLLSTDTQYF.

The rearrangement joins TRBV7-9 to TRBJ2-3; D is perhaps TRBD2 (6 bases). The CDR3 runs to 15 residues. The V gene lost 11 bases and the J gene lost 3 bases, with 21 bases spanning the gap. Per the germline V gene, CDR1 is SEHNR and CDR2 is FQNEAQ (reference sequence). The CDR3 DNA sequence: TGTGCCGGCCTGCTTTATGGAAGCGGGACAGATACGCAGTATTTT. It yields the protein CAGLLYGSGTDTQYF.

The table lists this clone with a few counts. This same CDR3 is encoded by further DNA sequences in the sample. V is TRBV29-1 and J is TRBJ2-5; 8 nucleotides align to TRBD1. Trimming cost V 4 bases and J 4 bases; bases outside gene matches: 5. The CDR3 loop spans 13 amino acids. Germline loops: CDR1 SQVTM, CDR2 ANQGSEA. For the CDR3, the DNA is TGCAGCGTTGCCCCCACAGGGGGAGAGACCCAGTACTTC. Protein sequence: CSVAPTGGETQYF.

The chain recombines TRBV4-1 with TRBJ1-4, with 7 bases fitting TRBD1. The V gene end was trimmed by 1 base and the J gene end by 5 bases; junction bases not matched to a gene: 4. The CDR3 covers 15 residues. Germline CDR1 MGHRA, CDR2 YSYEKL. The CDR3, as DNA: TGCGCCAGCAGCCAAGTATCACAGGGGAATGAAAAACTGTTTTTT. Translation gives CASSQVSQGNEKLFF.

This clone was counted only a few times. This chain joins TRBV2 and TRBJ2-7, with no clear D. CDR3 length: 13 residues. Between the trimmed V and J ends, which lost 4 bases and 4 bases, there was a span of 11 bases. Germline V lookup: CDR1 SNHLY, CDR2 FYNNEI. CDR3 nucleotide sequence: TGTGCCAGCAGTGTCCAGCGCGAGTACGAGCAGTACTTC. It codes for CASSVQREYEQYF.

This chain links TRBV18 with TRBJ1-2; 7 bases match TRBD1. The CDR3 contains 16 residues. The germline gives CDR1 KGHSH, CDR2 LQKENI. After removal of 3 bases from V and 2 bases from J, the junction contained 9 bases not matched to a gene. The CDR3 DNA is TGTGCCAGCTCACCTATATTGACAGGGAAAAACTATGGCTACACCTTC. Its translation is CASSPILTGKNYGYTF.

V gene TRBV5-1 combines with J gene TRBJ2-1; 9 positions match TRBD1. CDR3 length: 15 residues. CDR1 and CDR2 (germline): SGHRS, YFSETQ. V lost 1 base, J lost 5 bases, and 4 bases stayed unmatched. In DNA form, the CDR3 reads TGCGCCAGCAGCTTGCGGACAGGGGTAAACAATGAGCAGTTCTTC. Translated, it gives CASSLRTGVNNEQFF.

This clone appeared once. The rearrangement uses TRBV9 and TRBJ2-7; TRBD2 might be the D (6 bases). This CDR3 comprises 13 residues. With 2 bases removed from V and 7 bases from J, the gap between germline ends came to 13 bases. Germline V lookup: CDR1 SGDLS, CDR2 YYNGEE. The CDR3 loop is CASSVGPEGEQYF. Here the CDR3 DNA reads TGTGCCAGCAGCGTGGGCCCGGAGGGTGAGCAGTACTTC. The full variable domain, its missing parts supplied by reference TRBV9 and TRBJ2-7, is DSGVTQTPKHLITATGQRVTLRCSPRSGDLSVYWYQQSLDQGLQFLIQYYNGEERAKGNILERFSAQQFPDLHSELNLSSLELGDSALYFCASSVGPEGEQYFGPGTRLTVT.

In this sample, this clone turned up once. The rearrangement joins TRBV4-2 to TRBJ1-2, with D perhaps matching TRBD1 (6 bases). The CDR3 extends over 14 amino acids. V lost 6 bases, J lost 0 bases, and 11 bases lay in between. CDR1 LGHNA and CDR2 YNFKEQ come from the germline V gene. The CDR3 coding sequence is TGTGCCAGCAGTCCAGGGGTTACTAACTATGGCTACACCTTC. It encodes CASSPGVTNYGYTF.

V is TRBV11-2 and J is TRBJ1-6; D may be TRBD1 (5 bases). Trimming stripped 0 bases from V and 7 bases from J, with 7 bases between. This CDR3 is built from 14 residues. In germline, CDR1 is SGHAT, CDR2 FQNNGV. The DNA of the CDR3 is TGTGCCAGCAGCTTAGACAGGGTGAATTCACCCCTCCACTTT. Translating it yields CASSLDRVNSPLHF.

The chain uses TRBV15 and TRBJ2-7, with 7 bases that match TRBD1. CDR1 is LNHNV and CDR2 is YYDKDF in the germline V gene (reference sequence). The CDR3 has 13 residues. V gave up 9 bases and J gave up 3 bases; unmatched junction bases: 8. Here the CDR3 DNA reads TGTGCCACTGGGCGCAGGGGGATCTACGAGCAGTACTTC. Amino acids: CATGRRGIYEQYF.

The genes are TRBV3-1 (or the pseudogene TRBV3-2) and TRBJ2-2; TRBD2 aligns across 11 bases. V shed 2 bases, J shed 7 bases, and the junction held 6 bases outside the gene matches. CDR1 and CDR2 from the germline V gene are LGHDT and YNNKEL (reference sequence). This CDR3 comprises 16 residues. The CDR3 DNA sequence: TGTGCCAGCAGCCAATCCGGACTAGCGGGCTACGGGGAGCTGTTTTTT. It is translated as CASSQSGLAGYGELFF.

This clone was seen just once. CDR3 nucleotides: TGTGCCAGCAGTTACCCACAGGGTGAGAAACTGTTTTTT. It yields the protein CASSYPQGEKLFF. J is TRBJ1-4 and V is TRBV6-5; a possible D gene is TRBD1 (6 bases). Germline CDR1 MNHEY, CDR2 SVGAGI. This CDR3 region has 13 residues. The germline V and J ends were trimmed by 2 bases and 11 bases, with 12 bases remaining between them.

The table lists this clone with a count of one. The chain is built from TRBV5-5 and TRBJ1-1, with D perhaps matching TRBD1 (5 bases). V gave up 0 bases and J gave up 10 bases, with 13 bases separating them. Looked up from germline, CDR1 is SGHKS and CDR2 is YYEKEE (reference sequence). The CDR3 runs 13 residues. The DNA for the CDR3 is TGTGCCAGCAGCTTGGGAGGAGGGCAGGGAGCTTTCTTT. Protein: CASSLGGGQGAFF.

This chain links TRBV11-1 with TRBJ1-1, with a possible D match to TRBD1 (6 bases). This CDR3 is 14 amino acids long. V was pared by 4 bases and J by 4 bases, with 13 bases between. Germline V lookup: CDR1 SGHAT, CDR2 FQDESV (reference sequence). CDR3 in amino acids: CASSWGGGGTEAFF. The CDR3 nucleotides are TGTGCCAGCAGCTGGGGTGGGGGCGGCACTGAAGCTTTCTTT.

This chain uses TRBV28 with TRBJ2-5; 7 bases agree with TRBD1. V was pared by 3 bases and J by 5 bases, with 9 bases of the junction left unmatched. The CDR3 sequence is 15 residues long. Germline lookup yields CDR1 MDHEN and CDR2 SYDVKM. CDR3 in DNA: TGTGCCAGCAGTTTGGACAGGACCCGGACGGAGACCCAGTACTTC. Translated, it gives CASSLDRTRTETQYF.

The rearrangement links TRBV25-1 to TRBJ2-2, with TRBD1 matching 10 bases. The V segment lost 9 bases and the J segment 5 bases; nucleotides outside the gene matches: 6. The CDR3 has 14 amino acids. Germline V lookup: CDR1 MGHDK, CDR2 SYGVNS. CDR3 nucleotides: TGTGCCAGTTCCGGGACAGGGGTTACCGGGGAGCTGTTTTTT. Protein sequence: CASSGTGVTGELFF.

The V and J genes are TRBV12-5 and TRBJ2-2, with TRBD1 identical over 8 bases. The CDR3 is 16 amino acids. V shed 4 bases, J shed 0 bases, and the junction held 4 bases outside the gene matches. From germline, CDR1 is LGHNT and CDR2 FRNRAP. In DNA form, the CDR3 reads TGTGCTAGTGGTTGGAGGGACAGGACGAACACCGGGGAGCTGTTTTTT. Residues: CASGWRDRTNTGELFF.

The chain couples TRBV15 to TRBJ2-1, with 8 bases that match TRBD2. This CDR3 contains 15 residues. Trimming removed 3 bases from V and 5 bases from J; junction bases left unmatched: 6. The germline V gene encodes CDR1 LNHNV and CDR2 YYDKDF (reference sequence). The CDR3 nucleotides read TGTGCCACCAGCAGGGCCGGGACTAGAAACAATGAGCAGTTCTTC. It translates to CATSRAGTRNNEQFF.